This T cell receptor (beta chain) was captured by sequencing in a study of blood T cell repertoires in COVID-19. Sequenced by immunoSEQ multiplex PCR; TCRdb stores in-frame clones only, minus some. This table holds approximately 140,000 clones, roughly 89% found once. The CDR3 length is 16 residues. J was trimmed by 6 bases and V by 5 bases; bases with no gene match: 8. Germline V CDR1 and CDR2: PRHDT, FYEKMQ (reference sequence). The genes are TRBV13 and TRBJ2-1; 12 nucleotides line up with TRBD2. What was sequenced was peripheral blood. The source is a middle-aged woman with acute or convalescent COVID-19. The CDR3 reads CASSTPTSGSFNEQFF. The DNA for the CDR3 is TGTGCCAGCAGCACCCCGACTAGCGGGAGTTTCAATGAGCAGTTCTTC.